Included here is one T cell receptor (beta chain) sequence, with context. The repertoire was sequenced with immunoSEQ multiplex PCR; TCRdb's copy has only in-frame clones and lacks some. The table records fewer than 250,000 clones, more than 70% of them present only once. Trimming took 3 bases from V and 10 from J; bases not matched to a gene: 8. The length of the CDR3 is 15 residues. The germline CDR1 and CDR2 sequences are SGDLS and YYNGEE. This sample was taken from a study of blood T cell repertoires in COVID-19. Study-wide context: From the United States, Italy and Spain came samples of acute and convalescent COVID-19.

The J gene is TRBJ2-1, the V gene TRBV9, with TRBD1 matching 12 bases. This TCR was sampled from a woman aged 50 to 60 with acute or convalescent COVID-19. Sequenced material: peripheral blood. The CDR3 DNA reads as TGTGCCAGCAGCGGATTGGGACAGGGGGCGCGAGAGCAGTTCTTC. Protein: CASSGLGQGAREQFF.